This T cell receptor (beta chain) derives from a study of blood T cell repertoires in COVID-19. In the study overall: Sites across the United States, Italy and Spain contributed samples from acute and convalescent COVID-19.

Original processing methods: The assay estimated nucleated cells by amplifying reference gene primers. Some clones are missing from TCRdb's copy, which holds only in-frame ones; the method was immunoSEQ multiplex PCR. That table furnishes V, J and clone size, whereas the DNA furnished D and trimming. Of 300,000 to 350,000 clones in the sample, roughly 88% were seen once. The CDR3 runs 18 residues. From germline, CDR1 is SNHLY and CDR2 FYNNEI. V was pared by 2 bases and J by 7 bases, with 25 bases between. Study members were between about 18 and 89 years old and lived in 20 to 30 US regions. The study assigned cohorts using participant-reported clinical history.

This receptor was identified in a man younger than 40 who had recovered from COVID-19. Sequenced sample: PBMCs or T cells enriched from blood (not recorded which). The rearrangement uses TRBV2 and TRBJ2-3, with a tentative D call TRBD2 (7 bases). CDR3 amino acids: CASSEFRGRGGVGNTQYF. The CDR3 DNA sequence: TGTGCCAGCAGTGAATTCCGAGGTAGGGGGGGCGTTGGAAATACGCAGTATTTT.